This T cell receptor beta chain appears in the sequencing data of a study of blood T cells in healthy people across ages. Study findings and constraints: Strong correlation existed between TCR beta diversity and naive T cell percentage. The study could not conclusively compare naive and antigen-experienced cells, given its unsorted PBMCs. The CMV status of each donor remained undetermined, and this could have confounded shifts in expanded clonotypes.

A second PCR of roughly 6 to 12 cycles used a sample-barcoded 5' primer and a J-beta primer mix. The authors tagged each cDNA molecule using a template-switch adaptor with 12 random nucleotides. One entry per CDR3 protein, called by TCRdb with MiXCR from the 5' RACE reads. The top ten clones hold 6.5% to 8.5% of a sample with over a million distinct CDR3 sequences, approximately 60% of them seen once. As concerns this clonotype: Its antigen is as yet unknown.

The V gene lost 0 bases and the J gene lost 6 bases, with 8 bases spanning the gap. Germline V lookup: CDR1 GTSNPN, CDR2 SVGIG (reference sequence). The CDR3 runs 12 residues. The rearrangement joins TRBV30 to TRBJ1-2, with D uncertain. Input material: blood. This receptor was obtained from a man younger than 30 in good health. This CDR3 is CAWSVAVDGYTF. In DNA, the CDR3 is TGTGCCTGGAGTGTGGCTGTCGATGGCTACACCTTC.